This TCR beta chain was recovered during a study of Ad26.COV2.S vaccination and SARS-CoV-2 variants (dated by TCRdb to 2020 to 2023). In the study overall: Donors in the vaccine arm were drawn from COV1001, a multicentre, randomized, double-blind, placebo-controlled phase I-IIa trial testing Ad26.COV2.S in healthy adults. Sequencing of the TCRbeta repertoire served to evaluate the specificity and breadth of SARS-CoV-2-reactive T cell receptors following Ad26.COV2.S vaccination. Throughout the experiments and outcome assessment, investigators stayed blinded to trial group allocation. Trial participants were randomized into five groups of five: low-dose or high-dose Ad26.COV2.S given once or twice, or placebo on both occasions. A total of 32 samples were included in the TCR-sequenced set, comprising roughly 19 Ad26.COV2.S vaccine recipients, 5 placebo recipients and 8 SARS-CoV-2 convalescent individuals. Ad26.COV2.S was given intramuscularly at 5x10^10 or 1x10^11 viral particles, as a single shot or as two shots 56 days apart.

Broader findings and caveats from the paper: Ad26.COV2.S recipients had higher spike-specific TCR breadth than placebo recipients (P = 0.0014). The authors noted that the TCR breadth and depth analyses may have underestimated total T cell responses. The study lacked the statistical power to compare responses across vaccine doses or regimens. Substantial breadth of spike-specific CD8+ and CD4+ T cell responses was reported after vaccination. Comparable non-spike TCR breadth was observed between vaccine and placebo recipients, consistent with only spike being contained in the vaccine.

A remark on this clone: Its antigen has not been determined. No clone much larger than this one lies a single base away; base qualities are absent.

The CDR3 goes from the cysteine to the phenylalanine over 13 residues. Only CDR3 DNA is held: 39 bases, read in frame from base 1. Cut back by 1 base and 2 bases, the V and J ends lie 9 bases apart. Sequences GTSNPN (CDR1) and SVGIG (CDR2) are obtained from the germline V gene (reference sequence). The label giving this sample's treatment or condition can be read as: roughly 20 received Ad26.COV2.S at low or high dose, single or two shots; roughly five received placebo; per-sample allocation not given. Repertoires of vaccine and placebo recipients were sequenced from samples collected on day 63 after the first injection. In Cohort 1b, more than 20 adults aged 18-55 years were enrolled at a single site in Boston, USA, between 29 July and 7 August 2020. Ad26.COV2.S was a replication-incompetent adenovirus type 26 vector that expressed a prefusion-stabilized SARS-CoV-2 spike protein derived from the original Wuhan strain.

TCRbeta CDR3 regions were sequenced with the immunoSEQ Assay. After extraction, genomic DNA underwent amplification by bias-controlled multiplex PCR, followed by high-throughput sequencing. The original pipeline was this. To quantify the absolute abundance of every unique TCRbeta CDR3 region, sequences were collapsed and filtered. T cell fraction was estimated by normalization of TCRbeta template counts to usable DNA, with usable DNA being measured through amplification of reference genes present in all nucleated cells. Repertoire TCRs were annotated as SARS-CoV-2-specific by exact matching of V gene, CDR3 amino acid sequence and J gene to a known reactive TCR set. The reference SARS-CoV-2 TCR set was obtained from MIRA and was filtered for enrichment in COVID-19-positive ImmuneCODE repertoires, whereby public or cross-reactive TCRs were removed. Using the MIRA antigens, annotated TCRs were further analysed by specific ORF or by position within an ORF. Depth was the summed frequency of annotated unique rearrangements, while breadth was defined as annotated unique rearrangements over total unique productive rearrangements. Two-sided Wilcoxon rank-sum tests were used to compare TCR breadth between groups. What TCRdb holds here is the immuneACCESS table cut down to in-frame rearrangements. Part of the clones is not present; checked against another copy, under half of the missing clones reflect an unresolved V gene, and the others are unexplained. The DNA was the basis for D and trimming; V, J and clone size are from that table. A total of 410,000 or so clones appear in this sample, around 92% of them only once. 1.5% to 2% of the sample is held by the ten biggest clonotypes.

Here the chain combines TRBV30 and TRBJ2-7; the D gene is possibly TRBD1 or TRBD2, with 5 bases matching each. The specimen comprised peripheral blood, sampled in a trial of Ad26.COV2.S vaccine versus placebo. The receptor was derived from a person between 18 and 65 years old who received the Ad26.COV2.S COVID-19 vaccine or a placebo. DNA sequence: TGTGCCTGGAGTGCGCAGGGACCCTACGAGCAGTACTTC. Its coded protein is CAWSAQGPYEQYF.